The source of this TCR beta chain is a study of blood T cell repertoires in COVID-19. The CDR3 covers 12 residues. V lost 3 bases and J lost 11, with 10 bases in between. Germline lookup yields CDR1 MDHEN and CDR2 SYDVKM. Clones were read by immunoSEQ multiplex PCR, and TCRdb kept only the in-frame ones, dropping some. The data hold approximately 300,000 clones, with about 90% observed a single time. The sequenced sample consisted of peripheral blood. The chain carries TRBV28 and TRBJ1-4; the D gene is possibly TRBD1 (5 bases). This receptor was obtained from a man aged 18 to 35 with active or convalescent COVID-19. CDR3 bases: TGTGCCAGCAGTTTGTGGGGGGAGAAACTGTTTTTT. This encodes CASSLWGEKLFF.